This T cell receptor (beta chain) emerged from a study of CD8+CD57+ T cells in acquired aplastic anemia (dated by TCRdb to 2017 to 2018). In the study overall: DNA extracted from sorted CD4+ and CD8+ cells had a mean of around 3.3 ug, with a range of 0.2 to 27.4 ug. CD8+CD57+ expansion was defined as a frequency above the mean frequency observed in healthy subjects.

On the study overall, not on this receptor specifically: Around 28 CD8+ CDR3 sequences were found to be shared between patients and controls, but these sequences appeared to be highly expressed in patients and within the immunodominant clones of the patients. Between patients and healthy controls, no significant difference in CD8+ Simpson's diversity was found (P=0.060).

Flow cytometry had shown CD8+CD57+ cell expansion in the patients selected for sequencing. Every patient had a diagnosis of severe acquired aplastic anemia based on International Study of Aplastic Anemia and Agranulocytosis and Camitta criteria. At the time blood was sampled, none of the patients had received any therapy. In the study, sorted CD4+ and CD8+ blood T cells from patients with severe aplastic anemia and from healthy subjects underwent deep sequencing of TCR repertoires. Patients were enrolled under clinicaltrials.gov protocols 00001620, 01623167, 00001397, 00071045, 00081523 and 00961064 in the USA. Ficoll-Paque density gradient centrifugation was used to isolate peripheral blood mononuclear cells. Before DNA extraction, CD4+ and CD8+ T cells were sorted with FACS or magnetic beads. CDR1 and CDR2 are read off the germline V gene (reference sequence) as LNHDA and SQIVND. From its cysteine to its phenylalanine, the CDR3 spans 12 amino acids. Only CDR3 DNA is held: 36 bases, read in frame from base 1. V is pared back by 6 bases and J by 6 bases, with 10 bases lying between the germline termini.

Genomic DNA served as template for TCR beta VDJ combination and CDR3 sequence profiling. An Illumina HiSeq 2000 was used for TCR repertoire sequencing. The authors processed their data as follows. TRBV/TRBJ rearrangement plots, CDR3 size and DJ length profiles, and Simpson's diversity index were used to assess repertoires. The immunodominant clone was defined as the most abundant DNA sequence in deep sequencing data. CDR3 amino acid sequences were screened for sharing across subjects and compared with published repertoires and the VDJdb database. The public reads were quality trimmed at Q25 with fastp and then assembled into clones with MiXCR by TCRdb, keeping productive beta chains. Under each unique CDR3 protein, matching rows form one entry showing the most common genes and DNA. The V and J calls here are based on TCRdb, not the publication. In this sample the table shows around 180,000 distinct CDR3 sequences, about half of which occur a single time. Under 2% of the sample is in the top ten clones.

As for this clonotype: No antigen is known for it. Per-base quality was not reported, and no clone a single base away is much larger than it.

The receptor chain draws on TRBV19 and TRBJ2-3; no D segment can be confidently identified. This TCR came from a human donor with aplastic anemia. Sequenced material: sorted CD4+, CD8+, or CD8+CD57+ T cells (not recorded which) from PBMCs. CDR3 sequence: CASRTPRDTQYF. In nucleotides, the sequence is TGTGCCAGTAGGACCCCGAGGGATACGCAGTATTTT.